These T cell receptor beta chains were read from a single sample in a study of control samples from healthy donors and cancer patients. Generated by immunoSEQ multiplex PCR, the TCRdb table keeps only in-frame clones and is missing some. The sample records tens of thousands of clones, approximately 90% being singletons. The source material was PBMCs. These receptors all come from a woman aged 35 to 49 with head and neck cancer. CDR3s include the opening cysteine and the closing phenylalanine or tryptophan. D genes are given only for firm matches. The size entry is marked missing in some rows and otherwise reads once, few, many or a size class.

D,size,V,length,J,CDR3,DNA
.,.,TRBV5-4,17,TRBJ1-3,CASSSSGGGAKGNTIYF,TGTGCCAGCAGCTCCAGCGGGGGGGGCGCGAAAGGAAACACCATATATTTT
TRBD1,.,TRBV28,15,TRBJ1-2,CASRKPGQGFYGYTF,TGTGCCAGCAGGAAACCGGGACAGGGTTTCTATGGCTACACCTTC
.,.,TRBV2,15,TRBJ2-4,CASSSDSLAKNIQYF,TGTGCCAGCAGTTCGGACAGCCTAGCCAAAAACATTCAGTACTTC
TRBD2,.,TRBV19,18,TRBJ2-2,CASSGWTSGRIHTGELFF,TGTGCCAGTAGTGGTTGGACTAGCGGGAGAATTCACACCGGGGAGCTGTTTTTT
.,.,TRBV9,14,TRBJ2-1,CASSPLTSSNEQFF,TGTGCCAGCAGCCCACTCACTAGCTCCAATGAGCAGTTCTTC
.,.,TRBV29-1,16,TRBJ2-2,CSVPTTEGGNTGELFF,TGCAGCGTTCCCACAACAGAGGGGGGAAACACCGGGGAGCTGTTTTTT
.,.,TRBV5-1,11,TRBJ2-7,CASSSTYEQYF,TGCGCCAGCAGCTCCACCTACGAGCAGTACTTC
.,medium-sized,TRBV24-1,15,TRBJ2-5,CATSDPTLASETQYF,TGTGCCACCAGTGATCCAACCTTAGCCTCTGAGACCCAGTACTTC
.,.,TRBV4-1,14,TRBJ1-2,CASSQGPFNYGYTF,TGCGCCAGCAGCCAGGGTCCCTTTAACTATGGCTACACCTTC
TRBD2,once,TRBV3-1/TRBV3-2,13,TRBJ2-5,CASSPSGRETQYF,TGTGCCAGCAGCCCCAGCGGGAGAGAGACCCAGTACTTC
TRBD1,.,TRBV7-9,16,TRBJ2-7,CASSPWPQGALNEQYF,TGTGCCAGCAGCCCTTGGCCCCAGGGGGCCCTAAACGAGCAGTACTTC
.,.,TRBV5-1,15,TRBJ1-2,CASREPAGTATGYTF,TGCGCCAGCAGGGAGCCCGCCGGGACCGCCACCGGCTACACCTTC
.,.,TRBV3-1/TRBV3-2,15,TRBJ2-2,CASSLGTQYTGELFF,TGTGCCAGCAGCCTCGGGACTCAATACACCGGGGAGCTGTTTTTT
.,.,TRBV11-3,16,TRBJ2-1,CASSPGVLYSYNEQFF,TGTGCCAGCAGCCCGGGGGTTTTGTACTCCTACAATGAGCAGTTCTTC
.,.,TRBV9,13,TRBJ2-1,CASSVQQDNEQFF,TGTGCCAGCAGCGTTCAACAGGACAATGAGCAGTTCTTC
TRBD1,once,TRBV3-1/TRBV3-2,15,TRBJ1-1,CASRKGTATNTEAFF,TGTGCCAGCAGGAAAGGGACAGCTACGAACACTGAAGCTTTCTTT
TRBD2,.,TRBV7-9,15,TRBJ2-1,CASSFVGREVNEQFF,TGTGCCAGCAGCTTCGTAGGGCGGGAGGTAAATGAGCAGTTCTTC
.,.,TRBV4-1,15,TRBJ1-3,CASSQLQLAGNTIYF,TGCGCCAGCAGCCAACTTCAACTGGCTGGAAACACCATATATTTT
.,.,TRBV19,11,TRBJ1-3,CASTLGNTIYF,TGTGCCAGTACCCTAGGAAACACCATATATTTT
.,.,TRBV9,15,TRBJ2-7,CASSVESLYTYEQYF,TGTGCCAGCAGCGTAGAATCTTTATACACCTACGAGCAGTACTTC
TRBD2,.,TRBV7-9,17,TRBJ2-3,CASSRQRTSGGTDTQYF,TGTGCCAGCAGCCGCCAACGGACTAGCGGGGGCACAGATACGCAGTATTTT
TRBD2,few,TRBV15,16,TRBJ2-3,CATSRTSGSGSDTQYF,TGTGCCACCAGCAGGACAAGCGGGAGTGGGTCAGATACGCAGTATTTT
.,.,TRBV14,12,TRBJ2-7,CASSQQTYEQYF,TGTGCCAGCAGCCAACAGACCTACGAGCAGTACTTC
.,.,TRBV28,13,TRBJ2-5,CASSPQGAGTQYF,TGTGCCAGCAGCCCTCAGGGCGCAGGGACCCAGTACTTC
.,.,TRBV19,14,TRBJ1-2,CASSIARRRSGYTF,TGTGCCAGTAGTATAGCTCGCAGGAGGAGTGGCTACACCTTC
.,.,TRBV27,13,TRBJ2-1,CASSLSGKNEQFF,TGTGCCAGCAGTTTATCGGGAAAGAATGAGCAGTTCTTC
TRBD1,once,TRBV5-1,13,TRBJ1-2,CASSQTGNYGYTF,TGCGCCAGCAGCCAGACAGGGAACTATGGCTACACCTTC
.,.,TRBV6-6,15,TRBJ1-6,CASSYSLQGNSPLHF,TGTGCCAGCAGTTACTCATTGCAGGGGAATTCACCCCTCCACTTT
.,few,TRBV20-1,16,TRBJ1-5,CSASEGGAVWNQPQHF,TGCAGTGCTAGTGAGGGCGGGGCAGTGTGGAATCAGCCCCAGCATTTT
.,.,TRBV7-6,15,TRBJ1-5,CASSLEAHGGQPQHF,TGTGCCAGCAGCTTAGAGGCCCACGGTGGGCAGCCCCAGCATTTT
TRBD2,.,TRBV6-5,15,TRBJ2-7,CASARLAGGIYEQYF,TGTGCCAGCGCAAGACTAGCGGGAGGGATTTACGAGCAGTACTTC
TRBD1,.,TRBV18,15,TRBJ1-1,CASSPGGQGTTEAFF,TGTGCCAGCTCACCAGGGGGACAGGGGACAACTGAAGCTTTCTTT
.,.,TRBV6-5,14,TRBJ2-7,CASIPGGPPYEQYF,TGTGCCAGCATCCCTGGGGGCCCTCCCTACGAGCAGTACTTC
.,once,TRBV12-3/TRBV12-4,13,TRBJ1-1,CASRVEMNTEAFF,TGTGCCAGCAGAGTGGAGATGAACACTGAAGCTTTCTTT
TRBD1,.,TRBV19,14,TRBJ1-2,CASSIGGGGYGYTF,TGTGCCAGTAGTATAGGAGGGGGCGGCTATGGCTACACCTTC
.,few,TRBV28,14,TRBJ1-2,CASSPLRQEYGYTF,TGTGCCAGCAGTCCTTTAAGGCAGGAGTATGGCTACACCTTC
TRBD1,.,TRBV11-3,15,TRBJ1-1,CASSYYRGRGTEAFF,TGTGCCAGCAGCTACTACAGGGGGCGGGGGACTGAAGCTTTCTTT
.,.,TRBV5-6,15,TRBJ1-1,CASSLTDRMNTEAFF,TGTGCCAGCAGCCTGACGGACCGCATGAACACTGAAGCTTTCTTT
.,.,TRBV18,17,TRBJ2-2,CASSPFVLQGNTGELFF,TGTGCCAGCTCACCATTCGTTCTACAGGGGAACACCGGGGAGCTGTTTTTT
TRBD1,once,TRBV3-1/TRBV3-2,13,TRBJ1-1,CASSQEGGARAFF,TGTGCCAGCAGCCAAGAAGGGGGCGCTCGAGCTTTCTTT
TRBD1,once,TRBV30,16,TRBJ1-2,CAWPGQLKTTNYGYTF,TGTGCCTGGCCGGGACAGCTAAAGACCACTAACTATGGCTACACCTTC
.,.,TRBV3-1/TRBV3-2,16,TRBJ1-2,CASSLFGSPRKDGYTF,TGTGCCAGCAGCCTATTTGGGTCCCCGAGGAAAGATGGCTACACCTTC
.,few,TRBV28,13,TRBJ2-5,CASREQGIETQYF,TGTGCCAGCAGAGAACAGGGAATAGAGACCCAGTACTTC
TRBD1,.,TRBV2,15,TRBJ1-5,CASNVGQAKNQPQHF,TGTGCCAGCAATGTGGGACAGGCAAAAAATCAGCCCCAGCATTTT
.,.,TRBV6-5,12,TRBJ2-7,CASTPLGPGGYF,TGTGCCAGCACCCCTCTTGGCCCCGGGGGTTACTTC
TRBD1,few,TRBV28,14,TRBJ1-4,CASTEGQGLAKLFF,TGTGCCAGCACCGAGGGACAGGGTTTGGCAAAACTGTTTTTT
.,.,TRBV19,17,TRBJ2-7,CASSIVRGRIPSYEQYF,TGTGCCAGTAGTATAGTGAGGGGGAGAATTCCGTCCTACGAGCAGTACTTC
.,.,TRBV9,15,TRBJ1-2,CASSVEPRGAYGYTF,TGTGCCAGCAGCGTAGAGCCCAGGGGCGCCTATGGCTACACCTTC
.,.,TRBV18,16,TRBJ2-2,CASSPSVRGNTGELFF,TGTGCCAGCTCACCATCGGTTAGGGGGAACACCGGGGAGCTGTTTTTT
TRBD1,.,TRBV5-4,15,TRBJ2-7,CASSRQGARSYEQYF,TGTGCCAGCAGCCGACAGGGTGCCAGGTCCTACGAGCAGTACTTC
TRBD1,.,TRBV7-2,13,TRBJ2-3,CAIGQGPTDTQYF,TGTGCCATAGGACAGGGGCCCACAGATACGCAGTATTTT
.,.,TRBV5-1,14,TRBJ2-5,CASSLFGEAGTQYF,TGCGCCAGCAGCTTGTTCGGGGAGGCGGGGACCCAGTACTTC
TRBD2,.,TRBV28,15,TRBJ2-7,CASSPRLARWVEQYF,TGTGCCAGCAGTCCGCGACTAGCTCGATGGGTCGAGCAGTACTTC
.,.,TRBV27,13,TRBJ2-5,CASRETDQETQYF,TGTGCCAGCAGGGAGACAGATCAAGAGACCCAGTACTTC
.,.,TRBV18,12,TRBJ1-2,CASSPVQYGYTF,TGTGCCAGCTCACCGGTACAGTACGGCTACACCTTC
.,.,TRBV28,19,TRBJ2-2,CASSLLIVRQRAHTGELFF,TGTGCCAGCAGTTTACTCATCGTCCGTCAGAGGGCCCACACCGGGGAGCTGTTTTTT
.,.,TRBV7-3,16,TRBJ2-6,CASSLTLVPGANVLTF,TGTGCCAGCAGCTTAACGCTGGTTCCGGGGGCCAACGTCCTGACTTTC
.,.,TRBV6-4,16,TRBJ1-5,CASSDSAGRRNQPQHF,TGTGCCAGCAGTGACTCTGCAGGCCGCAGGAATCAGCCCCAGCATTTT
TRBD1,.,TRBV27,15,TRBJ1-5,CASSVDRAGNQPQHF,TGTGCCAGCAGTGTAGACAGGGCGGGCAATCAGCCCCAGCATTTT
.,.,TRBV5-1,15,TRBJ2-2,CASSLRVLNTGELFF,TGCGCCAGCAGCCTGAGAGTCTTGAACACCGGGGAGCTGTTTTTT